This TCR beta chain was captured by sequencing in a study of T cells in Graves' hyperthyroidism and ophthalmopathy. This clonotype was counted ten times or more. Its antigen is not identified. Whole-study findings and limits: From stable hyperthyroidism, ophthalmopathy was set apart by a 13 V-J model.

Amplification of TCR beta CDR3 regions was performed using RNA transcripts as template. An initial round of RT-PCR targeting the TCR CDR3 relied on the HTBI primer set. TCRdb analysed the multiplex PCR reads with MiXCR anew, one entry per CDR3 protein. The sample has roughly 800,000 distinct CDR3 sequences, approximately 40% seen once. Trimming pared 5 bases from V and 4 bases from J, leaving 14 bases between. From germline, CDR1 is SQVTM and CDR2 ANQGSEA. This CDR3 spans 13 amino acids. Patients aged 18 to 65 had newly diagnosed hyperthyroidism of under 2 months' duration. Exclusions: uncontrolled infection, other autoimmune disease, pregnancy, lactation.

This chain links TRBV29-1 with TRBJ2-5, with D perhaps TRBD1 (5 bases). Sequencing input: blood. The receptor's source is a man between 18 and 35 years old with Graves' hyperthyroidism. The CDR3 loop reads CSVPFGGAETQYF. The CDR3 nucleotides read TGCAGCGTTCCGTTCGGTGGGGCAGAGACCCAGTACTTC.